These 20 T cell receptor beta chains were all obtained from the same sample, sequenced in a study of fetal regulatory T cell absence and autoimmunity. The assay was immunoSEQ multiplex PCR, and TCRdb's table has in-frame clones only and misses some. The table has tens of thousands of clones, roughly 83% seen once. Sequencing input: cord blood. These receptors were obtained from a newborn boy with IPEX syndrome.

This sequence joins TRBV9 and TRBJ2-2; D is perhaps TRBD2 (6 bases). Trimming stripped 0 bases from V and 0 bases from J, with 12 bases between. The germline V gene has CDR1 SGDLS and CDR2 YYNGEE. The CDR3 is 17 amino acids. Here the CDR3 reads CASSVAAGLPNTGELFF. The CDR3, as DNA: TGTGCCAGCAGCGTAGCTGCGGGGCTGCCGAACACCGGGGAGCTGTTTTTT.

This clone has a single count. The gene calls are TRBV11-2 and TRBJ2-2, with D hard to call. The CDR3 loop spans 17 amino acids. The germline CDR1 and CDR2 sequences are SGHAT and FQNNGV. Trimming took 3 bases from V and 1 from J, leaving 15 bases between them. The CDR3 spells CASSFPRPLLNTGELFF. CDR3 bases: TGTGCCAGCAGCTTTCCGAGACCACTCCTGAACACCGGGGAGCTGTTTTTT.

This chain uses TRBV27 with TRBJ1-1; 9 nucleotides line up with TRBD1. The CDR3 totals 15 residues. With V trimmed by 5 bases and J by 1 base, 5 bases remained unmatched. In germline, CDR1 is MNHEY, CDR2 SMNVEV (reference sequence). The CDR3 protein is CASSPQGAGNTEAFF. CDR3 sequence (DNA): TGTGCCAGCAGTCCACAGGGGGCGGGGAACACTGAAGCTTTCTTT.

The chain couples TRBV7-2 to TRBJ2-7; the match to TRBD2 covers 9 bases. This CDR3 has 15 residues. From germline, CDR1 is SGHTA and CDR2 FQGNSA. V was clipped by 2 bases and J by 0 bases; unmatched bases: 2. The CDR3 loop reads CASSLSGGFSYEQYF. CDR3 DNA: TGTGCCAGCAGCTTAAGCGGGGGGTTCTCCTACGAGCAGTACTTC.

The sample holds one count of this clone. The V and J genes are TRBV7-2 and TRBJ2-2; D may be TRBD1 (6 bases). The CDR3 has 14 amino acids. The V gene's germline CDR1 is SGHTA and CDR2 FQGNSA. V lost 5 bases and J 6 bases, leaving 13 bases between the germline ends. The CDR3 bases are TGTGCCAGCAGCCCCCGCCGGACAGCCGGGGAGCTGTTTTTT. Protein sequence: CASSPRRTAGELFF.

The chain joins TRBV12-2 to TRBJ1-2; the DNA was not used to check the table's D call, TRBD1. TRBV12-2 is described as a pseudogene. The CDR3 is 14 residues long. The CDR3 DNA reads as TGTGCAAGTCCCATCCGGGACAGGGCCTATGGCTACACCTTC. As protein: CASPIRDRAYGYTF.

The chain links TRBV7-2 to TRBJ2-5; TRBD2 aligns across 14 bases. Per the germline V gene, CDR1 is SGHTA and CDR2 is FQGNSA. CDR3 length: 15 amino acids. V was clipped by 6 bases and J by 5 bases; unmatched bases: 5. The CDR3 DNA follows: TGTGCCAGCAGGGGGACTAGCGGGAGCCGGGAGACCCAGTACTTC. Encoded protein: CASRGTSGSRETQYF. Full variable domain (rest looked up from reference TRBV7-2 and TRBJ2-5): GAGVSQSPSNKVTEKGKDVELRCDPISGHTALYWYRQSLGQGLEFLIYFQGNSAPDKSGLPSDRFSAERTGGSVSTLTIQRTQQEDSAVYLCASRGTSGSRETQYFGPGTRLLVL.

The chain uses TRBV6-6 and TRBJ2-7, with 9 bases that match TRBD1. This CDR3 has 14 residues. Per germline, CDR1 MNHNY and CDR2 SVGAGI (reference sequence). V shed 2 bases and J 3 bases; nucleotides not matched to a gene: 2. The CDR3 loop reads CASSYGQGNYEQYF. The CDR3 nucleotides are TGTGCCAGCAGTTACGGACAGGGGAACTACGAGCAGTACTTC.

V is TRBV9 and J is TRBJ1-2; unclear D gene. CDR1 is SGDLS and CDR2 is YYNGEE in the germline V gene. The CDR3 extends over 16 amino acids. The V end was cut by 4 bases, the J end by 3 bases, with 19 bases between. The DNA of the CDR3 is TGTGCCAGCAGCAGCCCTAACAGTAGGTGGGACTATGGCTACACCTTC. It translates to CASSSPNSRWDYGYTF. The whole variable domain, remainder taken from reference TRBV9 and TRBJ1-2, is DSGVTQTPKHLITATGQRVTLRCSPRSGDLSVYWYQQSLDQGLQFLIQYYNGEERAKGNILERFSAQQFPDLHSELNLSSLELGDSALYFCASSSPNSRWDYGYTFGSGTRLTVV.

This clone appeared once. This chain links TRBV29-1 with TRBJ2-5; 7 bases fit TRBD2. Per the germline V gene, CDR1 is SQVTM and CDR2 is ANQGSEA. The V and J ends lost 3 bases and 5 bases, in that order; junction bases with no gene match: 9. The CDR3 loop spans 14 amino acids. CDR3 DNA sequence: TGCAGCGTTGAGGGGAGGGCGCAAGTGGAGACCCAGTACTTC. This translates into CSVEGRAQVETQYF.

This chain joins TRBV6-1 and TRBJ2-1, with 9 bases matching TRBD1. CDR3 length: 12 amino acids. Unmatched junction bases numbered 5, after V lost 10 bases and J lost 7 bases. The germline CDR1 and CDR2 sequences are MNHNS and SASEGT. Here the CDR3 reads CAMGQGGNEQFF. CDR3 in DNA: TGTGCCATGGGACAGGGAGGAAATGAGCAGTTCTTC.

This chain connects TRBV19 to TRBJ1-1; D gene unclear. V dropped 6 bases and J dropped 5 bases, with 13 bases sitting between them. The CDR3 consists of 13 residues. Looked up from germline, CDR1 is LNHDA and CDR2 is SQIVND (reference sequence). DNA for the CDR3: TGTGCCAGTAGGAAGACGTTGGTGACTGAAGCTTTCTTT. Translating it yields CASRKTLVTEAFF.

The genes are TRBV5-4 and TRBJ1-4; D possibly corresponds to TRBD1 (5 bases). Germline CDR1 SGHNT, CDR2 YYREEE (reference sequence). This CDR3 region has 13 residues. Trimming removed 3 bases from V and 5 bases from J, with 8 bases in between. CDR3 DNA: TGTGCCAGCAGCTGGGAGGGGAATGAAAAACTGTTTTTT. Translated, it gives CASSWEGNEKLFF.

This clone was observed a handful of times. The chain uses TRBV5-1 and TRBJ2-7, with 7 positions matching TRBD2. Germline CDR1 and CDR2: SGHRS and YFSETQ. This CDR3 comprises 14 residues. The junction had 10 bases not matched to a gene; V was cut back by 7 bases and J by 3 bases. CDR3 sequence: CASGMRESDYEQYF. Written as DNA, the CDR3 is TGCGCCAGCGGGATGCGGGAGTCGGACTACGAGCAGTACTTC.

V gene TRBV11-3 combines with J gene TRBJ2-5; possibly TRBD2 for D (5 bases). The germline CDR1 and CDR2 sequences are SGHNT and YENEEA. V was shortened by 2 bases and J by 6 bases, with 13 bases between the two germline ends. The CDR3 covers 14 residues. CDR3: CASSLRPSWQTQYF. The CDR3 region has the DNA TGTGCCAGCAGCTTAAGGCCTAGCTGGCAGACCCAGTACTTC.

Only one count was recorded for this clone. The V gene is TRBV5-1, the J gene TRBJ1-2; 7 bases align to TRBD1. V shed 3 bases and J 4 bases; nucleotides not matched to a gene: 6. Germline V gives CDR1 SGHRS, CDR2 YFSETQ. The CDR3 runs 14 residues. CDR3 in DNA: TGCGCCAGCAGCTGGCGACAGGGTCCCTATGGCTACACCTTC. Its protein is CASSWRQGPYGYTF. Full variable domain (rest looked up from reference TRBV5-1 and TRBJ1-2): KAGVTQTPRYLIKTRGQQVTLSCSPISGHRSVSWYQQTPGQGLQFLFEYFSETQRNKGNFPGRFSGRQFSNSRSEMNVSTLELGDSALYLCASSWRQGPYGYTFGSGTRLTVV.

The chain employs TRBV18 and TRBJ1-1; TRBD1 agrees at 7 bases. Germline values: CDR1 KGHSH, CDR2 LQKENI. After removal of 3 bases from V and 1 base from J, the junction contained 8 bases not matched to a gene. This CDR3 contains 16 residues. As DNA, the CDR3 is TGTGCCAGCTCACCGATCCCGGGACAGAGGAACACTGAAGCTTTCTTT. This codes for CASSPIPGQRNTEAFF.

The rearrangement uses TRBV6-5 and TRBJ2-3; D unresolved. Trimming removed 6 bases from V and 3 bases from J, with 13 bases in between. Germline CDR1 is MNHEY and CDR2 is SVGAGI. The CDR3 is 14 amino acids. Here the CDR3 reads CASRVTGLTDTQYF. The CDR3 coding sequence is TGTGCCAGCAGGGTTACGGGTCTGACAGATACGCAGTATTTT.

The V gene is TRBV11-3, the J gene TRBJ2-7; weak D call: TRBD1 (6 bases). Germline CDR1 SGHNT, CDR2 YENEEA. Trimming stripped 5 bases from V and 3 bases from J, with 20 bases between. CDR3 size: 16 residues. CDR3 protein: CASSTRDIMPSYEQYF. The CDR3 DNA is TGTGCCAGCAGCACCCGGGACATAATGCCCAGCTACGAGCAGTACTTC. Full variable domain (rest looked up from reference TRBV11-3 and TRBJ2-7): EAGVVQSPRYKIIEKKQPVAFWCNPISGHNTLYWYLQNLGQGPELLIRYENEEAVDDSQLPKDRFSAERLKGVDSTLKIQPAELGDSAVYLCASSTRDIMPSYEQYFGPGTRLTVT.

V is TRBV13 and J is TRBJ2-1, with 7 bases fitting TRBD2. The J segment lost 2 bases and the V segment lost 5 bases, leaving 0 bases of the junction unmatched. The length of the CDR3 is 13 residues. The V gene's germline CDR1 is PRHDT and CDR2 FYEKMQ (reference sequence). CDR3 region: CASSGGAYNEQFF. CDR3 DNA: TGTGCCAGCAGCGGGGGGGCCTACAATGAGCAGTTCTTC. Variable domain in full (rest from reference TRBV13 and TRBJ2-1): AAGVIQSPRHLIKEKRETATLKCYPIPRHDTVYWYQQGPGQDPQFLISFYEKMQSDKGSIPDRFSAQQFSDYHSELNMSSLELGDSALYFCASSGGAYNEQFFGPGTRLTVL.